These T cell receptor beta chains were read from a single sample in a study of blood T cell repertoires in COVID-19. Sequenced by immunoSEQ multiplex PCR; TCRdb stores in-frame clones only, minus some. The sample yields approximately 460,000 clones, 89% seen once. The sample comprised peripheral blood. These receptor sequences come from a man aged 18 to 30 with COVID-19, enrolled during active disease. The conserved cysteine and the conserved F or W are not part of the CDR3 here.

CDR3: ASSPGTRERVREQF
length: 14
J: TRBJ2-1
V: TRBV5-4

CDR3: ASSVKGQGASYEQY
length: 14
J: TRBJ2-7
V: TRBV5-5

CDR3: ASSLLGGAYEQY
length: 12
J: TRBJ2-7
V: TRBV6-5

CDR3: ASSPGTGVDYGYT
length: 13
J: TRBJ1-2
V: TRBV6-5

CDR3: ASSSPELPYEQY
length: 12
J: TRBJ2-7
V: TRBV6-5

CDR3: ASSEIGPPEQY
length: 11
J: TRBJ2-7
V: TRBV10-2

CDR3: ASLSLGQGGINEQF
length: 14
J: TRBJ2-1
V: TRBV28

CDR3: ASRLVQGTQY
length: 10
J: TRBJ2-3
V: TRBV12-3/TRBV12-4

CDR3: AIRPGQGYDEQY
length: 12
J: TRBJ2-7
V: TRBV10-3

CDR3: ASSLESSRNEQF
length: 12
J: TRBJ2-1
V: TRBV7-6

CDR3: ASSLKGTGTGYT
length: 12
J: TRBJ1-2
V: TRBV7-2

CDR3: ATQGLGTEAF
length: 10
J: TRBJ1-1
V: TRBV24-1

CDR3: ASRLGGQGHEKLF
length: 13
J: TRBJ1-4
V: TRBV4-2

CDR3: ASSPIGDEAF
length: 10
J: TRBJ1-1
V: TRBV18